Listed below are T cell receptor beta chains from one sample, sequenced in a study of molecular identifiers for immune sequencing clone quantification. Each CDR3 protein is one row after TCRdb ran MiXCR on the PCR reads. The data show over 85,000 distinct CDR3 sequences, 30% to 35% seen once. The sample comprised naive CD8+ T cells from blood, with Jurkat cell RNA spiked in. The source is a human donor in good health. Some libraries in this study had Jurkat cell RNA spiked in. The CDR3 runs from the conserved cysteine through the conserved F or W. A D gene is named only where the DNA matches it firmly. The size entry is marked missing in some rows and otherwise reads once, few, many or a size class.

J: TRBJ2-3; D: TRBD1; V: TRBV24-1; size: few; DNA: TGTGCCACCAGTGTTCCGGACAGGGCTGGAGATACGCAGTATTTT; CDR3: CATSVPDRAGDTQYF
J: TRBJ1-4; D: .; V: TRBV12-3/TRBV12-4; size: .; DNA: TGTGCCAGCAGACAAAGCCCGGGAACCTTCGGCGAAAAACTGTTTTTT; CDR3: CASRQSPGTFGEKLFF
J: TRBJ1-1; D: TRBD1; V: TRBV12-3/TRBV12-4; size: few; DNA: TGTGCCAGCAGTTTTGGACAGGGGAGTACTGAAGCTTTCTTT; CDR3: CASSFGQGSTEAFF
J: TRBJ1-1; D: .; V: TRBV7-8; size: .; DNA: TGTGCCAGCGTCGTTTATGGGAGCACTGAAGCTTTCTTT; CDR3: CASVVYGSTEAFF
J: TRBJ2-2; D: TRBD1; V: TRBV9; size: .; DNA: TGTGCCAGCAGCCTAGGGACAGGGGGGACCGGGGAGCTGTTTTTT; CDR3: CASSLGTGGTGELFF
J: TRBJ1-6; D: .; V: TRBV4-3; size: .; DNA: TGCGCCAGCAGCCAAGTAAGGGAGACAGACAATTCACCCCTCCACTTT; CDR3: CASSQVRETDNSPLHF
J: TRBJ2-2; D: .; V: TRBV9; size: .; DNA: TGTGCCAGCAGCCCACCGCGGAGCGGGGAGCTGTTTTTT; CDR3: CASSPPRSGELFF
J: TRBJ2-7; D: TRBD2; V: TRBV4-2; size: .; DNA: TGTGCCAGCAGCCAAGGTGAAACTAGCGGAAGCTATGGCCCAGGAAGGCAGTACTTC; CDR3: CASSQGETSGSYGPGRQYF
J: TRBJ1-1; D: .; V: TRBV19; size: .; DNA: TGTGCCAGTAAACGGGTCTGGGGGAGGGACACTGAAGCTTTCTTT; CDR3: CASKRVWGRDTEAFF
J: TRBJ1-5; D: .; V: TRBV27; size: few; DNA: TGTGCCAGCAGTCCCCTGGTTGGATTTGGCAATCAGCCCCAGCATTTT; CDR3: CASSPLVGFGNQPQHF
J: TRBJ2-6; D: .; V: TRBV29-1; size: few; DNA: TGCAGCGCAAAAACTGGGGCCAACGTCCTGACTTTC; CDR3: CSAKTGANVLTF
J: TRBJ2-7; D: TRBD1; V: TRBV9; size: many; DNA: TGTGCCAGCAGCGCTGGGACAGACTACTACGAGCAGTACTTC; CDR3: CASSAGTDYYEQYF
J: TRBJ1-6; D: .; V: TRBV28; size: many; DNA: TGTGCCAGCAGTCCCCCCGTTGGGTCCCTCCACTTT; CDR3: CASSPPVGSLHF
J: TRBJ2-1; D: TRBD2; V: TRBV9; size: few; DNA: TGTGCCAGCAGCCCGCGACTAGCGGGAGGAGATGAGCAGTTCTTC; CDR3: CASSPRLAGGDEQFF
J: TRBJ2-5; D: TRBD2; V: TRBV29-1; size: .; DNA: TGCAGCGGTGAAGATGTCCAGGGACTAGCTCTCAAAGAGACCCAGTACTTC; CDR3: CSGEDVQGLALKETQYF
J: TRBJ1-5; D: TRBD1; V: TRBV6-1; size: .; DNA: TGTGCCAGCGGGGCAGGGGGTAATCAGCCCCAGCATTTT; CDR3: CASGAGGNQPQHF
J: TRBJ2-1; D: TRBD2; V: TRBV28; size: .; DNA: TGTGCCAGCATACTTGGCGGGAGCTCCTACAATGAGCAGTTCTTC; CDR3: CASILGGSSYNEQFF
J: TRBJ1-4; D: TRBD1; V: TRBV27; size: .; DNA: TGTGCCAGTCAGAGGGGGCTAGTTAAAGAAAAACTGTTTTTT; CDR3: CASQRGLVKEKLFF
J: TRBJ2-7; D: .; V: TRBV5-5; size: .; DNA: TGTGCCAGCAGCCATGGGCTCCATATGCCCTACGAGCAGAACTTC; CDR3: CASSHGLHMPYEQNF
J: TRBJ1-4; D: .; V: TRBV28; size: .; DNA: TGTGCCAGCAGTTTCCCACCCCTAAGGATCGGTGAAAAACTGTTTTTT; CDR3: CASSFPPLRIGEKLFF
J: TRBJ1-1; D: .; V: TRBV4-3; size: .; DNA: TGCGCCAGCAGCCAAGATAGGCGACCGAACACTGAAGCTTTCTTT; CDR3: CASSQDRRPNTEAFF
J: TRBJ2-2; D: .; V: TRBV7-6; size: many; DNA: TGTGCCAGCAGCTTTTCTGCTGCAGGGACCGGGGAGCTGTTTTTT; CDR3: CASSFSAAGTGELFF
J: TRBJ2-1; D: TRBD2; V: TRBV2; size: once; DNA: TGTGCCAGCAGGGGGACTAGCGCCCCGCGGAGGGATATGTTCTTC; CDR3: CASRGTSAPRRDMFF
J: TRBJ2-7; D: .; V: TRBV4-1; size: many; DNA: TGCGCCAGCAGCCATTCTATGGGGGGTTATGAAGAGCAGTACTTC; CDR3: CASSHSMGGYEEQYF
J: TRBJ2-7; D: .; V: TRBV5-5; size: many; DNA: TGTGCCAGCAGCTTGGTGCCAGGGGACGAGCAGTACTTC; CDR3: CASSLVPGDEQYF
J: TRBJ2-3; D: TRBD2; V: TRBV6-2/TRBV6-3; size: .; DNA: TGTGCCAGCAGCAACCGGGAGGACACAGATACGCAGTATTTT; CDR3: CASSNREDTDTQYF
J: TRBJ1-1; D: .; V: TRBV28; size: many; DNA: TGTGCCAGCAGTTTCGGGGCAGTTGAAGCTTTCTTT; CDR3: CASSFGAVEAFF
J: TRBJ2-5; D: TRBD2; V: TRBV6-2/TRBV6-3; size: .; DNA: TGTGCCAGCTGGCCCCCGGGACTAGCGGGCCTTGAGACCCAGTACTTC; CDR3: CASWPPGLAGLETQYF
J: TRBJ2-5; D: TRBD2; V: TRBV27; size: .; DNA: TGTGCCAGCAGTTCCCCCGGACTAGCGGGAGTTGAGACCCAGTACTTC; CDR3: CASSSPGLAGVETQYF
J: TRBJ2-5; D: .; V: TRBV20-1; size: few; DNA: TGCAGTGTAGAGACCCAGTACTTC; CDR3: CSVETQYF
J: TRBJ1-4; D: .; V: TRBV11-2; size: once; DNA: TGTGCCAGCAGCCAAGGTCGGGGACCTCGAGATGAAAAACTGTTTTTT; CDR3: CASSQGRGPRDEKLFF
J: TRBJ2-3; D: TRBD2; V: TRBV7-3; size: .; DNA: TGTGCCAGCAGCTTAACTCCGAATCCGGGGGGAGGCACAGATACGCAGTATTTT; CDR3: CASSLTPNPGGGTDTQYF
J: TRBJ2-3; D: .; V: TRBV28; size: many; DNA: TGTGCCAGCAGCCAGAGTACAGATACGCAGTATTTT; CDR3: CASSQSTDTQYF
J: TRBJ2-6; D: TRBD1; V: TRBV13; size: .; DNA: TGTGCCAGCAGCTCCGTACAGGGGAGCTCTGGGGCCAACGTCCTGACTTTC; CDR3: CASSSVQGSSGANVLTF